One sample yielded the 27 T cell receptor beta chains listed below, sequenced in a study of response to subunit inactivated influenza vaccine. Each CDR3 protein gets one entry after TCRdb re-called the RT-PCR reads with MiXCR. Of around 650,000 distinct CDR3 sequences in the sample, around 14% were seen once. Sequenced here: PBMCs from blood, sampled 11 to 12 days after vaccination. These receptors all come from a man aged 50-60 years who received an inactivated influenza vaccine.

The chain uses TRBV7-9 and TRBJ2-7; D not resolved. Germline V gene lookup returns CDR1 SEHNR and CDR2 FQNEAQ (reference sequence). This CDR3 is built from 12 residues. Trimming removed 5 bases at V and 6 bases at J, with 11 bases between. The CDR3 protein is CASSETRGEQYF. In DNA, the CDR3 is TGTGCCAGCAGCGAAACAAGAGGCGAGCAGTACTTC.

A few counts support this clonotype. The chain has TRBV6-1 and TRBJ2-7; D possibly corresponds to TRBD1 (6 bases). CDR1 and CDR2 from the germline V gene are MNHNS and SASEGT. V lost 10 bases to trimming and J lost 9 bases, with 19 bases between them. This CDR3 has 12 residues. DNA of the CDR3: TGTGCCACCCTCAGGGGCGTACGAGGGCAGTACTTC. It yields the protein CATLRGVRGQYF.

The rearrangement uses TRBV5-6 and TRBJ2-3; no definite D call. The V end was cut by 1 base, the J end by 0 bases, with 9 bases between. This CDR3 has 15 amino acids. CDR1 and CDR2 (germline): SGHDT, YYEEEE. Here the CDR3 DNA reads TGTGCCAGCAGCTTGATAGACGCAAGCACAGATACGCAGTATTTT. Encoded protein: CASSLIDASTDTQYF.

The chain uses TRBV11-1 and TRBJ2-5; the match to TRBD2 covers 8 bases. The V gene end was trimmed by 5 bases and the J gene end by 5 bases; junction bases not matched to a gene: 19. The germline gives CDR1 SGHAT, CDR2 FQDESV (reference sequence). CDR3 length: 18 residues. For the CDR3, the DNA is TGTGCCAGCAGCCCCATTAGTGGGGTGACTAGCGCCAGGGAGACCCAGTACTTC. Residues: CASSPISGVTSARETQYF.

This clonotype was found once. CDR3 in DNA: TGTGCCAGCAGCATAGGAGCAGCGGGAGGTGTTACCGGGGAGCTGTTTTTT. It specifies CASSIGAAGGVTGELFF. The V gene is TRBV7-2, the J gene TRBJ2-2; TRBD2 agrees at 9 bases. The germline V gene encodes CDR1 SGHTA and CDR2 FQGNSA. CDR3 length: 17 residues. J gave up 5 bases and V 5 bases, and 12 bases lay outside the gene matches.

The gene calls are TRBV7-2 and TRBJ2-5; 9 bases are a match to TRBD2. CDR3 length: 15 residues. Per the germline V gene, CDR1 is SGHTA and CDR2 is FQGNSA. V gave up 4 bases and J gave up 4 bases; unmatched junction bases: 7. The chain's CDR3 is CASSSTGTSRETQYF. CDR3 coding DNA: TGTGCCAGCAGCTCTACCGGGACTAGCAGAGAGACCCAGTACTTC.

This clonotype was counted between two and nine times. The chain uses TRBV6-1 and TRBJ2-7; 9 bases fit TRBD1. J was trimmed by 5 bases and V by 6 bases; bases with no gene match: 8. The CDR3 is 14 amino acids. Germline CDR1 MNHNS, CDR2 SASEGT. The CDR3 here is CASRPGTGRHEQYF. The CDR3 DNA sequence: TGTGCCAGCAGACCCGGGACAGGGCGCCACGAGCAGTACTTC.

CDR3 DNA: TGTGCCAGCAGACCCACAGGGTCCGAGCGGGAAAAACTGTTTTTT. Translation gives CASRPTGSEREKLFF. This sequence joins TRBV28 and TRBJ1-4, with a possible D match to TRBD1 (6 bases). V was pared by 6 bases and J by 8 bases, with 19 bases between. Germline CDR1 MDHEN, CDR2 SYDVKM. CDR3 size: 15 residues. The full variable domain, rest sourced from reference TRBV28 and TRBJ1-4, is DVKVTQSSRYLVKRTGEKVFLECVQDMDHENMFWYRQDPGLGLRLIYFSYDVKMKEKGDIPEGYSVSREKKERFSLILESASTNQTSMYLCASRPTGSEREKLFFGSGTQLSVL.

This clonotype was observed many times. V gene TRBV7-3 combines with J gene TRBJ2-1, with D unresolved. With 6 bases removed from V and 9 bases from J, the gap between germline ends came to 15 bases. CDR3 length: 13 residues. CDR1 and CDR2 (germline): SGHTA, FQGTGA. CDR3 in DNA: TGTGCCAGCAGTTCTCAACTGGGGTCTGAGCAGTTCTTC. Amino acid sequence: CASSSQLGSEQFF.

This clonotype was counted only a few times. The genes are TRBV4-2 and TRBJ2-1; 7 positions match TRBD1. CDR1 and CDR2 (germline): LGHNA, YNFKEQ. V dropped 1 base and J dropped 4; count of bases not matched to a gene: 10. The CDR3 has 17 amino acids. The CDR3 spells CASSQGQGQITYNEQFF. Written as DNA, the CDR3 is TGTGCCAGCAGCCAAGGACAGGGACAGATAACGTACAATGAGCAGTTCTTC.

This clonotype was picked up many times. This chain uses TRBV11-2 with TRBJ2-3; 7 bases agree with TRBD1. Trimming at V came to 5 bases and at J to 0 bases, leaving 5 bases not matched to a gene. CDR1 is SGHAT, CDR2 FQNNGV, per germline. CDR3 length equals 15 residues. CDR3 bases: TGTGCCAGCAGCGCTAGACAGGGTAGCACAGATACGCAGTATTTT. Translating it yields CASSARQGSTDTQYF.

A few counts support this clonotype. The chain is built from TRBV18 and TRBJ2-2, with D unresolved. The germline V gene encodes CDR1 KGHSH and CDR2 LQKENI. The length of the CDR3 is 13 residues. V lost 2 bases and J lost 6, with 7 bases in between. CDR3 amino acids: CASSPKGAGELFF. CDR3 sequence (DNA): TGTGCCAGCTCACCAAAGGGTGCCGGGGAGCTGTTTTTT.

This chain joins TRBV28 and TRBJ1-2, with D tentatively TRBD1 (6 bases). Trimming cost V 6 bases and J 7 bases, with 18 bases left between them. Germline-derived CDR1 and CDR2 are MDHEN and SYDVKM. The CDR3 has 14 amino acids. CDR3 sequence: CASRTTGPPPGYTF. CDR3 coding DNA: TGTGCCAGCAGGACTACAGGGCCACCCCCTGGCTACACCTTC.

This rearrangement joins TRBV20-1 to TRBJ2-3, with 14 nucleotides matching TRBD2. This CDR3 contains 15 residues. Germline CDR1 is DFQATT and CDR2 is SNEGSKA (reference sequence). V lost 6 bases and J lost 4; bases outside the gene matches: 6. This CDR3 reads CSAVPGLAGADTQYF. CDR3 DNA: TGCAGTGCCGTTCCGGGACTAGCGGGAGCAGATACGCAGTATTTT.

This sequence joins TRBV9 and TRBJ2-4; D might be TRBD2 (6 bases). The V gene lost 1 base and the J gene lost 5 bases, with 10 bases spanning the gap. The germline gives CDR1 SGDLS, CDR2 YYNGEE. The CDR3 is 14 amino acids. In DNA, the CDR3 is TGTGCCAGCAGCGTAAGCGGGTCCCAAAACATTCAGTACTTC. It specifies CASSVSGSQNIQYF.

This clonotype was recorded a few times. This chain uses TRBV12-3 or TRBV12-4 with TRBJ1-2, with D hard to call. This CDR3 region has 13 residues. V gave up 1 base and J gave up 4 bases, with 7 bases separating them. DNA of the CDR3: TGTGCCAGCAGTTTAGGCCAGACCTATGGCTACACCTTC. Translating it yields CASSLGQTYGYTF.

This chain uses TRBV2 with TRBJ2-1; possible D gene TRBD2, 6 bases. The CDR3 extends over 15 amino acids. The germline V gene encodes CDR1 SNHLY and CDR2 FYNNEI. The ends were cut back, 2 bases at V and 0 bases at J, with 8 bases in the middle. The CDR3 DNA reads as TGTGCCAGCAGTGAACTAGCGAGCTCCTACAATGAGCAGTTCTTC. The encoded protein is CASSELASSYNEQFF.

This clonotype was detected only a few times. The V gene is TRBV20-1, the J gene TRBJ2-7, with a weak D call TRBD1 (6 bases). The CDR3 is made up of 13 amino acids. The V and J ends lost 4 bases and 0 bases respectively, with 10 bases between them. From germline, CDR1 is DFQATT and CDR2 SNEGSKA (reference sequence). DNA of the CDR3: TGCAGTGCTAAACAGGGTCTCTCCTACGAGCAGTACTTC. Encoded protein: CSAKQGLSYEQYF.

The V call is TRBV15, the J call TRBJ2-3; TRBD1 agrees at 7 bases. The CDR3 has 19 residues. The V segment lost 0 bases and the J segment 0 bases; nucleotides outside the gene matches: 12. Germline V gene sequence: CDR1 LNHNV, CDR2 YYDKDF (reference sequence). The CDR3 DNA reads TGTGCCACCAGCAGAGATGTTAAGGTAGCACAGGGGAGCACAGATACGCAGTATTTT. It is translated as CATSRDVKVAQGSTDTQYF.

This clonotype was counted between two and nine times. The chain has TRBV3-1 and TRBJ2-7, with TRBD1 as a possible D gene (5 bases). Trimming took 3 bases from V and 6 from J, leaving 15 bases between them. The CDR3 has 14 amino acids. In germline, CDR1 is LGHDT, CDR2 YNNKEL (reference sequence). CDR3 bases: TGTGCCAGCAGCCACATGGGGCGAACGCTCGAGCAGTACTTC. Its translation: CASSHMGRTLEQYF.

This clonotype has a handful of counts. This chain links TRBV4-3 with TRBJ2-2; D unresolved. Deletions cut 2 bases from V and 6 bases from J, with 13 bases between. Germline CDR1 is LGHNA and CDR2 is YSLEER. The CDR3 consists of 15 residues. CDR3 amino acids: CASSQSEAKSGELFF. CDR3 bases: TGCGCCAGCAGCCAATCTGAGGCAAAGTCCGGGGAGCTGTTTTTT.

This clonotype was detected a few times. The CDR3 nucleotides read TGTGCCAGCAGCGCTGGACAGGGCAATCAGCCCCAGCATTTT. This sequence encodes CASSAGQGNQPQHF. The V gene is TRBV9, the J gene TRBJ1-5; 7 nucleotides line up with TRBD1. This CDR3 contains 14 residues. CDR1 is SGDLS and CDR2 is YYNGEE in the germline V gene. Germline trimming cut 3 bases from V and 2 bases from J; bases unmatched to any gene: 2.

This clonotype came up many times. The V call is TRBV20-1, the J call TRBJ2-5; 7 bases align to TRBD2. The CDR3 length is 13 residues. Germline CDR1 DFQATT, CDR2 SNEGSKA (reference sequence). Losses at the gene ends were 5 bases for V and 4 bases for J; bases not matched to a gene: 7. As DNA, the CDR3 is TGCAGTGCTCCCGTGGGAGGGAGAGAGACCCAGTACTTC. It encodes CSAPVGGRETQYF.

This clonotype appeared a few times. The chain links TRBV5-1 to TRBJ2-1; 8 nucleotides match TRBD1. The V segment lost 2 bases and the J segment 15 bases; nucleotides outside the gene matches: 7. Germline lookup yields CDR1 SGHRS and CDR2 YFSETQ. The CDR3 length is 12 residues. The DNA for the CDR3 is TGCGCCAGCAGCTTCAACCAGGGGGCCTGGTTCTTC. Protein: CASSFNQGAWFF.

Only a few counts were recorded for this clonotype. The rearrangement uses TRBV12-3 or TRBV12-4 and TRBJ2-5, with 11 bases fitting TRBD2. The CDR3 is 16 amino acids. Losses at the gene ends were 6 bases for V and 2 bases for J; bases not matched to a gene: 8. CDR3 loop: CASSPGTSGAQETQYF. DNA for the CDR3: TGTGCCAGCAGCCCCGGGACTAGCGGAGCTCAAGAGACCCAGTACTTC.

This clonotype was counted a few times. The rearrangement joins TRBV29-1 to TRBJ1-5; D unclear. The CDR3 runs to 13 residues. Germline loops: CDR1 SQVTM, CDR2 ANQGSEA. Trimming cost V 4 bases and J 7 bases, with 14 bases left between them. CDR3 residues: CSVAEAAGQPQHF. CDR3 DNA: TGCAGCGTTGCGGAGGCAGCCGGGCAGCCCCAGCATTTT.

This clonotype was picked up a small number of times. This chain joins TRBV7-3 and TRBJ2-5; either TRBD1 or TRBD2 may supply D (5 bases each). Germline CDR1 is SGHTA and CDR2 is FQGTGA. Trimming took 5 bases from V and 1 from J, leaving 11 bases between them. The CDR3 runs to 14 residues. The CDR3 sequence is CASSIYGTQETQYF. In DNA form, the CDR3 reads TGTGCCAGCAGCATTTACGGGACCCAAGAGACCCAGTACTTC.